The next 10 T cell receptor beta chains were all read from a single sample in a study of breast tumors, draining lymph nodes, adjacent tissues. Breast cancer patients provided tissue from their axillary draining lymph nodes. TCRdb reprocessed the multiplex PCR reads via MiXCR and lists one record per CDR3 protein. In the table there are 200,000 to 250,000 distinct CDR3 sequences, about 34% of which are singletons. Material for sequencing was axillary lymph node tissue. All receptors come from a female donor with breast cancer. Some clones in this sample may be carry-over from other donors' samples.

The table lists this clonotype with many counts. V usage is TRBV11-3 and J usage is TRBJ2-5, with 13 bases matching TRBD2. The CDR3 spans 15 residues. The germline CDR1 and CDR2 sequences are SGHNT and YENEEA. With 5 bases clipped from V and 2 bases from J, the junction kept 2 bases outside the gene matches. The CDR3 DNA sequence: TGTGCCAGCAGCCCGGGACTAGCGGGACAAGAGACCCAGTACTTC. It translates to CASSPGLAGQETQYF. Complete variable domain (other parts from reference TRBV11-3 and TRBJ2-5): EAGVVQSPRYKIIEKKQPVAFWCNPISGHNTLYWYLQNLGQGPELLIRYENEEAVDDSQLPKDRFSAERLKGVDSTLKIQPAELGDSAVYLCASSPGLAGQETQYFGPGTRLLVL.

The chain is built from TRBV29-1 and TRBJ2-6; 7 nucleotides line up with TRBD1. Germline CDR1 SQVTM, CDR2 ANQGSEA. Losses at the gene ends were 1 base for V and 0 bases for J; bases not matched to a gene: 6. The CDR3 length is 17 residues. As DNA, the CDR3 is TGCAGCGTTGAAGGGCGACAGGGTTACTCTGGGGCCAACGTCCTGACTTTC. The encoded protein is CSVEGRQGYSGANVLTF. The full variable domain, with the rest looked up from reference TRBV29-1 and TRBJ2-6, is SAVISQKPSRDICQRGTSLTIQCQVDSQVTMMFWYRQQPGQSLTLIATANQGSEATYESGFVIDKFPISRPNLTFSTLTVSNMSPEDSSIYLCSVEGRQGYSGANVLTFGAGSRLTVL.

Many counts were recorded for this clonotype. The chain employs TRBV5-6 and TRBJ2-3, with no clear D. Germline lookup yields CDR1 SGHDT and CDR2 YYEEEE. The CDR3 consists of 14 residues. Trimming pared 1 base from V and 1 base from J, leaving 7 bases between. CDR3 amino acids: CASSLLARTDTQYF. CDR3 DNA sequence: TGTGCCAGCAGCTTGTTGGCTCGCACAGATACGCAGTATTTT.

This clonotype was detected ten times or more. This chain uses TRBV6-2 or TRBV6-3 with TRBJ2-3; TRBD2 agrees at 9 bases. The germline V gene has CDR1 MNHEY and CDR2 SVGEGT. The V gene end was trimmed by 5 bases and the J gene end by 1 base; junction bases not matched to a gene: 4. This CDR3 contains 15 residues. The CDR3 protein is CASSLWTSGTDTQYF. CDR3 DNA: TGTGCCAGCAGTCTCTGGACTAGCGGCACAGATACGCAGTATTTT.

The table lists this clonotype with many counts. The chain carries TRBV20-1 and TRBJ2-1; 15 bases agree with TRBD2. CDR3 length: 16 amino acids. The V gene's germline CDR1 is DFQATT and CDR2 SNEGSKA (reference sequence). The junction had 6 bases not matched to a gene; V was cut back by 0 bases and J by 9 bases. As DNA, the CDR3 is TGCAGTGCTAGAGATTGGGGACTAGCGGGAGGAGGTGAGCAGTTCTTC. Encoded protein: CSARDWGLAGGGEQFF.

This clonotype occurred many times. The chain recombines TRBV5-6 with TRBJ2-7; possible D gene TRBD2, 6 bases. The CDR3 runs to 16 residues. The V and J ends lost 4 bases and 2 bases respectively, with 19 bases between them. Germline CDR1 and CDR2: SGHDT and YYEEEE. The CDR3 is CASSPTFRDFAYEQYF. CDR3 coding DNA: TGTGCCAGCAGCCCCACCTTTCGGGACTTCGCCTACGAGCAGTACTTC.

The sample holds many counts of this clonotype. J is TRBJ2-7 and V is TRBV12-3 or TRBV12-4; 7 positions match TRBD1. This CDR3 has 14 amino acids. The V and J ends lost 5 bases and 3 bases, in that order; junction bases with no gene match: 7. The CDR3 loop reads CASSAPGQIYEQYF. CDR3 DNA sequence: TGTGCCAGCAGTGCCCCGGGACAGATCTACGAGCAGTACTTC.

The chain couples TRBV28 to TRBJ2-7; 9 bases fit TRBD1. With V trimmed by 0 bases and J by 3 bases, 9 bases remained unmatched. The CDR3 has 17 amino acids. CDR1 is MDHEN, CDR2 SYDVKM, per germline. This chain's CDR3 is CASSLWRRDRGIYEQYF. The CDR3, as DNA: TGTGCCAGCAGTTTATGGAGGCGAGACAGGGGGATCTACGAGCAGTACTTC.

This clonotype was detected many times. This chain links TRBV11-3 with TRBJ1-1; perhaps TRBD1 as D (5 bases). Germline CDR1 reads SGHNT; CDR2 reads YENEEA. The V gene lost 1 base and the J gene lost 8 bases, with 17 bases spanning the gap. The CDR3 totals 15 residues. CDR3 DNA: TGTGCCAGCAGCTTAGCGGGACGAGGAGCTTCCGAAGCTTTCTTT. Translated, it gives CASSLAGRGASEAFF.

This clonotype was counted at least ten times. The J gene is TRBJ2-3, the V gene TRBV5-6, with 13 bases lining up with TRBD2. The length of the CDR3 is 18 residues. The V and J ends lost 1 base and 4 bases, in that order; junction bases with no gene match: 9. Germline V gives CDR1 SGHDT, CDR2 YYEEEE. The CDR3 bases are TGTGCCAGCAGCTTGCTGAGTTGGACTAGCGGGAGCTCAGATACGCAGTATTTT. Amino acids: CASSLLSWTSGSSDTQYF.